This record concerns one T cell receptor beta chain sequence. Its antigen is not identified. The ends were cut back, 0 bases at V and 6 bases at J, with 14 bases in the middle. The CDR3 sequence is 16 residues long. Germline V CDR1 and CDR2: LGHNA, YSLEER. The source of the sample is a study of graft-versus-host responses after intestinal transplantation. Findings and limits, study-wide: Early post-transplant declines in HvG were associated with peak levels of circulating GvH clones. Detection of GvH clones occurred in recipient marrow, and some had their first appearance in ileum or blood.

Sequencing was performed with immunoSEQ multiplex PCR; in TCRdb, only in-frame clones are kept and a portion is missing. This sample has 90,000 to 150,000 clones; approximately 95% occur once, and the top ten carry 2.5% to 3.5%. The gene calls are TRBV4-3 and TRBJ2-2; TRBD1 might be the D (6 bases). The TCR comes from a human donor who received an intestinal transplant. The source material was unstimulated CD8+ T cells sorted from spleen or lymph node cells, sampled before intestinal transplant. The CDR3 coding sequence is TGCGCCAGCAGCCAAGATAACAGGGTGTGGGCCGGGGAGCTGTTTTTT. Protein product: CASSQDNRVWAGELFF.